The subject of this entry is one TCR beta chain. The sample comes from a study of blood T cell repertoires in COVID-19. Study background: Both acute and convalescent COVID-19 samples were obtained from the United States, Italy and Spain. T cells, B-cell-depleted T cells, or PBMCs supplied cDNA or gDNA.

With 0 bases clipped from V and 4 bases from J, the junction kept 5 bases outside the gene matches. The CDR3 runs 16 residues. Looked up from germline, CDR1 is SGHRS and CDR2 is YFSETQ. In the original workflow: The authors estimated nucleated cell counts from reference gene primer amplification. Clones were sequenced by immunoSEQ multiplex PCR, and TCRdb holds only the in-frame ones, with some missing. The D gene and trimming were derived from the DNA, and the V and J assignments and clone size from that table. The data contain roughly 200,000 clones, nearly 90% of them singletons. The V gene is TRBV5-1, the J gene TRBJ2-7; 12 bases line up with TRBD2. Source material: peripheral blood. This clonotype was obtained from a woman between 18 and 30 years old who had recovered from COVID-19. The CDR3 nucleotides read TGCGCCAGCAGCTTGGATCCTAGCGGGAGGGTGTACGAGCAGTACTTC. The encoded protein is CASSLDPSGRVYEQYF.